The rows below give T cell receptor beta chains drawn from one sample of a study of blood T cell repertoires in COVID-19. Clones were sequenced by immunoSEQ multiplex PCR, and TCRdb holds only the in-frame ones, with some missing. Found here are 250,000 to 350,000 clones, 89% of them singletons; the top ten hold approximately 12%. Sequencing used peripheral blood. The receptors derive from a woman aged 55-70 years with acute or convalescent COVID-19. The CDR3 runs from the conserved cysteine through the conserved F or W. A D gene is named only where the DNA matches it firmly. The size entry is marked missing in some rows and otherwise reads once, few, many or a size class.

J | V | size | D | DNA | CDR3
TRBJ2-2 | TRBV19 | NA | TRBD2 | TGTGCCAGTACCTTATACCCCAGTGGCGGGAGGCCCGGGGAGCTGTTTTTT | CASTLYPSGGRPGELFF
TRBJ1-2 | TRBV7-3 | NA | TRBD1 | TGTGCCAGCAAAAAAGACAGGGTTGGTGGCTACACCTTC | CASKKDRVGGYTF
TRBJ1-1 | TRBV6-4 | NA | NA | TGTGCCAGCAGGAGCACAGTAAAAAACACTGAAGCTTTCTTT | CASRSTVKNTEAFF
TRBJ2-7 | TRBV5-1 | NA | TRBD1 | TGCGCCAGCAGCATAACCTCCGGGACAGCCTCCTACGAGCAGTACTTC | CASSITSGTASYEQYF
TRBJ2-1 | TRBV18 | few | TRBD2 | TGTGCCAGCTCACCGAATTACGGGAGGAGCGGGGTCTCCTACAATGAGCAGTTCTTC | CASSPNYGRSGVSYNEQFF
TRBJ2-2 | TRBV5-1 | NA | TRBD1 | TGCGCCAGCAGCTTGACTAGGGGGCGCAACACCGGGGAGCTGTTTTTT | CASSLTRGRNTGELFF
TRBJ1-2 | TRBV28 | NA | TRBD1 | TGTGCCAGCAGGATGGGACAGGATCGCTATGGCTACACCTTC | CASRMGQDRYGYTF
TRBJ2-3 | TRBV19 | NA | TRBD2 | TGTGCCAGTGCCAGACTAGCGGGAGATATAAATACGCAGTATTTT | CASARLAGDINTQYF
TRBJ2-7 | TRBV7-2 | NA | TRBD1 | TGTGCCAGCAGCTTTTGGACAGGGGGCTACGAGCAGTACTTC | CASSFWTGGYEQYF
TRBJ1-6 | TRBV6-5 | NA | TRBD1 | TGTGCCAGCAGTCAGGGGGCCTATAATTCACCCCTCCACTTT | CASSQGAYNSPLHF
TRBJ2-5 | TRBV4-2 | NA | TRBD2 | TGTGCCAGCAGCCAAACCGGGACTAGCGGACTCATTGGCCGGGAGACCCAGTACTTC | CASSQTGTSGLIGRETQYF
TRBJ2-2 | TRBV27 | NA | TRBD2 | TGTGCCAGCAGAAAACCGGGACTAGCCCAACCTTCGAACACCGGGGAGCTGTTTTTT | CASRKPGLAQPSNTGELFF
TRBJ2-1 | TRBV30 | NA | NA | TGTGCCTGGAGTGTCAGGAGGGAGAATGAGCAGTTCTTC | CAWSVRRENEQFF
TRBJ1-1 | TRBV12-3/TRBV12-4 | few | NA | TGTGCCAGCAGTTTGGCTGGGAACACTGAAGCTTTCTTT | CASSLAGNTEAFF
TRBJ1-1 | TRBV5-5 | NA | TRBD1 | TGTGCCAGCAGCTTAGGACAGGCGAACACTGAAGCTTTCTTT | CASSLGQANTEAFF
TRBJ2-7 | TRBV28 | NA | TRBD2 | TGTGCCAGCGGAGGGTTCAGGGCTAGCGGGGGGTACGAGCAGTACTTC | CASGGFRASGGYEQYF
TRBJ2-3 | TRBV11-2 | NA | NA | TGTGCCAGCAGCTTAGGGCGGACTACTAGCACAGATACGCAGTATTTT | CASSLGRTTSTDTQYF
TRBJ2-7 | TRBV6-2/TRBV6-3 | NA | TRBD2 | TGTGCCAGCAGTTACGGAGCGGGGGGAACTTACGAGCAGTACTTC | CASSYGAGGTYEQYF
TRBJ2-7 | TRBV7-2 | NA | TRBD1 | TGTGCCAGCAGCTTAGGGGGACAGGGCCTCTACGAGCAGTACTTC | CASSLGGQGLYEQYF
TRBJ1-3 | TRBV27 | NA | TRBD1 | TGTGCCAGCAGTTCCCAGGGGGACTCTGGAAACACCATATATTTT | CASSSQGDSGNTIYF
TRBJ2-1 | TRBV7-9 | NA | NA | TGTGCCAGCACCGCAGGGTCCTCCTACAATGAGCAGTTCTTC | CASTAGSSYNEQFF
TRBJ2-1 | TRBV13 | NA | TRBD2 | TGTGCCAGCAATAAGCGGGAGGGCAATGAGCAGTTCTTC | CASNKREGNEQFF
TRBJ1-5 | TRBV20-1 | NA | TRBD1 | TGCAGTGCTAGTGCCAGGGGGCTATCTCAGCCCCAGCATTTT | CSASARGLSQPQHF
TRBJ2-3 | TRBV10-3 | NA | NA | TGTGCCATCAGTGAGCGCTGGGGCGATACGCAGTATTTT | CAISERWGDTQYF
TRBJ1-2 | TRBV19 | NA | NA | TGTGCCAGTAGTATCGATCTGCGTGGCTACACCTTC | CASSIDLRGYTF
TRBJ2-5 | TRBV18 | NA | TRBD2 | TGTGCCAGCTCACCTGCCGGGAGGGTTGCGTCAGAGACCCAGTACTTC | CASSPAGRVASETQYF
TRBJ1-2 | TRBV7-2 | NA | NA | TGTGCCAGCAGCTTAAGGGGGAGGGCAGCCAAGGAATGGTATGGCTACACCTTC | CASSLRGRAAKEWYGYTF